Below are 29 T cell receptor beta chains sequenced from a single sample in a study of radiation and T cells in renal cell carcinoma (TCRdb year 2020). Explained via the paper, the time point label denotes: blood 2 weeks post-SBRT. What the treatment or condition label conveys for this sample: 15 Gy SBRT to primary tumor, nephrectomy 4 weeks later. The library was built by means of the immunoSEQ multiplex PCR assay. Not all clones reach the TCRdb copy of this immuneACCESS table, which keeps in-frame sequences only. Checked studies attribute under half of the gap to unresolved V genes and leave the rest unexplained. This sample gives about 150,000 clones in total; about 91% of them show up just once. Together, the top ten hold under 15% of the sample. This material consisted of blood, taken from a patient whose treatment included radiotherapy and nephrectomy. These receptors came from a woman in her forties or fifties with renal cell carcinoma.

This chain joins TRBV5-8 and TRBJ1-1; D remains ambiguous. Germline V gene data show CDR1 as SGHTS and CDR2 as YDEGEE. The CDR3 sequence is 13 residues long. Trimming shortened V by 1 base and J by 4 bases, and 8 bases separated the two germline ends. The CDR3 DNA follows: TGTGCCAGCAGCTTGACCAGGTCCACTGAAGCTTTCTTT. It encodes CASSLTRSTEAFF.

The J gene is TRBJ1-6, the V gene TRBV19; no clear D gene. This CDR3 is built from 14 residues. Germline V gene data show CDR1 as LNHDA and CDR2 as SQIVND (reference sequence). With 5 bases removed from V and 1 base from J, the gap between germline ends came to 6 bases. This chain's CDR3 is CASSRTSYNSPLHF. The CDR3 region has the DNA TGTGCCAGTAGTCGTACTTCCTATAATTCACCCCTCCACTTT.

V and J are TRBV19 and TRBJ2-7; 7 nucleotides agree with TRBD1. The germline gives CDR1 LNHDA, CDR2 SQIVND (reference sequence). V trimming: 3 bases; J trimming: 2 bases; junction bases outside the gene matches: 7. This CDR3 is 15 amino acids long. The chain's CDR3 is CASSMGTETTYEQYF. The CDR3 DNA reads TGTGCCAGTAGTATGGGGACAGAGACTACCTACGAGCAGTACTTC.

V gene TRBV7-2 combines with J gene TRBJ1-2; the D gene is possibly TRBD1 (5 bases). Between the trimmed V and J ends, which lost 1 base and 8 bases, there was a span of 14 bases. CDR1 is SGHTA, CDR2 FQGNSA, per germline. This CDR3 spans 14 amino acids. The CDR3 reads CASSLVGGEGGYTF. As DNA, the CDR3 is TGTGCCAGCAGCTTAGTTGGCGGTGAGGGGGGCTACACCTTC. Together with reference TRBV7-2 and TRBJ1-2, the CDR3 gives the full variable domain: GAGVSQSPSNKVTEKGKDVELRCDPISGHTALYWYRQSLGQGLEFLIYFQGNSAPDKSGLPSDRFSAERTGGSVSTLTIQRTQQEDSAVYLCASSLVGGEGGYTFGSGTRLTVV.

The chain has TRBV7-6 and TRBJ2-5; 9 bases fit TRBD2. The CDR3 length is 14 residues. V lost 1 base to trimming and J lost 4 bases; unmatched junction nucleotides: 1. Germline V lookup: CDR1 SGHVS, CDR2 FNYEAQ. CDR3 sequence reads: CASSLGGGAETQYF. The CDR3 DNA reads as TGTGCCAGCAGCTTAGGCGGGGGGGCAGAGACCCAGTACTTC.

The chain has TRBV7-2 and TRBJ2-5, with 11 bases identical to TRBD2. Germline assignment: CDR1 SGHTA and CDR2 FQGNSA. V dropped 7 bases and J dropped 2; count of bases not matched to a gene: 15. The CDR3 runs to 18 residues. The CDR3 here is CASTVGASGGPSQETQYF. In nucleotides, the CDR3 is TGTGCCAGCACCGTTGGGGCTAGCGGGGGGCCCAGTCAAGAGACCCAGTACTTC.

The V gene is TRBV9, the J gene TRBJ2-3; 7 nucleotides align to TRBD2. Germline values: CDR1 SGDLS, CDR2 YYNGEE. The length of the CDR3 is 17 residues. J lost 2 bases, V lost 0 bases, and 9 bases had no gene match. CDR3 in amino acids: CASSVASGGPNTDTQYF. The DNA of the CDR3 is TGTGCCAGCAGCGTAGCCTCGGGGGGACCAAACACAGATACGCAGTATTTT.

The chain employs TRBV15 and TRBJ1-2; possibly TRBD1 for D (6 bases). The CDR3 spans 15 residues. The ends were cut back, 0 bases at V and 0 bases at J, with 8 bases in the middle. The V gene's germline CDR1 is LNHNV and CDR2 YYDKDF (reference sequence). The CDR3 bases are TGTGCCACCAGCAGAGACAGGGGATCTAACTATGGCTACACCTTC. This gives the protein CATSRDRGSNYGYTF.

CDR3 loop: CASSQLANTGELFF. The CDR3, as DNA: TGTGCCAGCAGCCAACTAGCGAACACCGGGGAGCTGTTTTTT. This chain joins TRBV7-8 and TRBJ2-2; TRBD2 might be the D (5 bases). CDR3 size: 14 residues. The V end lost 5 bases, the J end lost 0 bases, and 7 bases lay between the germline ends. Germline V gives CDR1 SGHVS, CDR2 FQNEAQ.

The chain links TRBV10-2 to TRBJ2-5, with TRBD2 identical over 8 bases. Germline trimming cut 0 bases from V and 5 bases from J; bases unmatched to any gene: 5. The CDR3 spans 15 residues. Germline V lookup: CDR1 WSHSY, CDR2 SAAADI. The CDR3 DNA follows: TGCGCCAGCAGTGAGTCTGGGGCTAGCGGGGAGACCCAGTACTTC. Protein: CASSESGASGETQYF.

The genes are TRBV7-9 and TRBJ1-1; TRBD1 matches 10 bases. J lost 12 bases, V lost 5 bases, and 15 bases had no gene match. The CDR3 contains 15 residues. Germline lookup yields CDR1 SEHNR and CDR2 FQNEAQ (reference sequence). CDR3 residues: CASSAYTTGGFDSFF. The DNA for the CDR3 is TGTGCCAGCAGCGCCTACACGACAGGGGGCTTTGATTCTTTCTTT.

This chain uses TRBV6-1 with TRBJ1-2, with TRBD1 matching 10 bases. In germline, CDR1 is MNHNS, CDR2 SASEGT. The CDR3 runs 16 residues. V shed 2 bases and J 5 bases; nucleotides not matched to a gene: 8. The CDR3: CASSETNRDRGYGYTF. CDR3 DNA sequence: TGTGCCAGCAGTGAAACCAACCGGGACAGGGGATATGGCTACACCTTC.

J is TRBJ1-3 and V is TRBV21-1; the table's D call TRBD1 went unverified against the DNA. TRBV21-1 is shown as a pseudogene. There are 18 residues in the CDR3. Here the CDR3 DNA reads TGTGCCAGCAGCAACCCGACAGGGATTGGCTTATCTGGAAACACCATATATTTT. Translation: CASSNPTGIGLSGNTIYF.

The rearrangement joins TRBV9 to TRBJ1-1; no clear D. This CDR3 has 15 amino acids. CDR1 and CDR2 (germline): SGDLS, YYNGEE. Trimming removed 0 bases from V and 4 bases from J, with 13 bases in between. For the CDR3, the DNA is TGTGCCAGCAGCGTAGACCCGGAGGGAGGCACTGAAGCTTTCTTT. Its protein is CASSVDPEGGTEAFF.

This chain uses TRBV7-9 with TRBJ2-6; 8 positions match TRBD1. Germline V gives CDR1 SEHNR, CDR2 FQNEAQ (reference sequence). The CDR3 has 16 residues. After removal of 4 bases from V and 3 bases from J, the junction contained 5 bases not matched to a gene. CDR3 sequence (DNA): TGTGCCAGCAGCTCGGACAGGGTTGGTGGGGCCAACGTCCTGACTTTC. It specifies CASSSDRVGGANVLTF.

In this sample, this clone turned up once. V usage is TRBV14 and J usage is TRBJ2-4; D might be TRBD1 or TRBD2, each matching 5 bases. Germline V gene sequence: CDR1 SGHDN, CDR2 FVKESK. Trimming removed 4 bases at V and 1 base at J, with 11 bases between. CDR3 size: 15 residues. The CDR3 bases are TGTGCCAGCAGCCTGAGGGGCCCGGCCAAAAACATTCAGTACTTC. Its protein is CASSLRGPAKNIQYF.

The CDR3 bases are TGTGCCAGTACCCAGACAGGGGGCGCGAATCAGCCCCAGCATTTT. This sequence encodes CASTQTGGANQPQHF. The V and J genes are TRBV19 and TRBJ1-5, with 10 bases matching TRBD1. This CDR3 region has 15 residues. Germline V CDR1 and CDR2: LNHDA, SQIVND (reference sequence). V was pared by 7 bases and J by 4 bases, with 7 bases of the junction left unmatched.

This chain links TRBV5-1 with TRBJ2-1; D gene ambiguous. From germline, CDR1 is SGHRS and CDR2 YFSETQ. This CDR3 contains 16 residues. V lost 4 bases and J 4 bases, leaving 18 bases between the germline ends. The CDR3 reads CASSGTGSRTYNEQFF. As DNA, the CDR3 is TGCGCCAGCAGCGGAACCGGGTCCCGAACGTACAATGAGCAGTTCTTC.

The CDR3 sequence: CASSLGGAGQFF. The CDR3, as DNA: TGTGCCAGCAGCTTAGGCGGGGCCGGGCAGTTCTTC. The gene calls are TRBV7-2 and TRBJ2-1; weak D call: TRBD2 (6 bases). CDR3 length: 12 residues. The ends were cut back, 1 base at V and 12 bases at J, with 10 bases in the middle. Per the germline V gene, CDR1 is SGHTA and CDR2 is FQGNSA.

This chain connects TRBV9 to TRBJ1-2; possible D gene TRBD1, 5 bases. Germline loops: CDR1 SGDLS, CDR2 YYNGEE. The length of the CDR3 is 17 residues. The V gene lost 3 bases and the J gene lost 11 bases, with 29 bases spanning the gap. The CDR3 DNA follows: TGTGCCAGCAGCGGAGACCGTGGAGGGGTTTTGAAATGGGGATACACCTTC. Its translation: CASSGDRGGVLKWGYTF.

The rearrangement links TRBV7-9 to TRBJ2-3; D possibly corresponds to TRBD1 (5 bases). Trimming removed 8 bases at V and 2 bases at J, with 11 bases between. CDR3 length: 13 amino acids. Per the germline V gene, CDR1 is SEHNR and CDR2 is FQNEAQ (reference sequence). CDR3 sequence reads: CASGHQTTDTQYF. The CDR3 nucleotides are TGTGCCAGCGGACACCAGACCACAGATACGCAGTATTTT.

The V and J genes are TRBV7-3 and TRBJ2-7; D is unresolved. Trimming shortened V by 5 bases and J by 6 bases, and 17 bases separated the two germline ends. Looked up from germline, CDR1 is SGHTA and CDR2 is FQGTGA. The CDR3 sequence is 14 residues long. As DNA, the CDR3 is TGTGCCAGCAGCCCCCTCGGACCCACCACCGAGCAGTACTTC. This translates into CASSPLGPTTEQYF.

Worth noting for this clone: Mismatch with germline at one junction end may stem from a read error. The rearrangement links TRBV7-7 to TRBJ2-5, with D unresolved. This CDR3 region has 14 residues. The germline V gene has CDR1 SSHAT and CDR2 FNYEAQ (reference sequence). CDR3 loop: CASSLLGLGETQYF. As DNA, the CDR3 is TGTGCTAGCAGCTTGTTGGGTTTGGGGGAGACCCAGTACTTC.

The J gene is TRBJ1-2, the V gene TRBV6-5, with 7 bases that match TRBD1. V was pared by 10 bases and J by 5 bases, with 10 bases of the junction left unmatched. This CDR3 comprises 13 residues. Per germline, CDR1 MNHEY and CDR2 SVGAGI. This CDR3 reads CATFTGVSYGYTF. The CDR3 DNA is TGTGCCACCTTTACAGGGGTCTCTTATGGCTACACCTTC.

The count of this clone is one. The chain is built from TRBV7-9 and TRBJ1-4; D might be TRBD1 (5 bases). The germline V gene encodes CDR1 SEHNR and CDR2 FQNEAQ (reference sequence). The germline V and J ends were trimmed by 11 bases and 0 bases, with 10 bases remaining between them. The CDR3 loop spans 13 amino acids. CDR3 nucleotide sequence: TGTGCCGGACAACACCCAACTAATGAAAAACTGTTTTTT. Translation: CAGQHPTNEKLFF.

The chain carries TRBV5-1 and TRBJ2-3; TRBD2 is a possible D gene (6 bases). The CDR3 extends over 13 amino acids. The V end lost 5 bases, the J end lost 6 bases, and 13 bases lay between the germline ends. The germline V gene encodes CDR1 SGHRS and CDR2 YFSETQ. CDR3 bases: TGCGCCAGCAGACGCGGGACTTTGGATACGCAGTATTTT. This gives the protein CASRRGTLDTQYF.

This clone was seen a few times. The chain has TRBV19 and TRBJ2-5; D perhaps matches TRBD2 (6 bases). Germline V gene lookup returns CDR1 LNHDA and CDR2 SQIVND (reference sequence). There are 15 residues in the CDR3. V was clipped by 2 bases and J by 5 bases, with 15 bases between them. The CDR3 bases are TGTGCCAGTAGTATAAAAGGGCTAGCGAGGGAGACCCAGTACTTC. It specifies CASSIKGLARETQYF.

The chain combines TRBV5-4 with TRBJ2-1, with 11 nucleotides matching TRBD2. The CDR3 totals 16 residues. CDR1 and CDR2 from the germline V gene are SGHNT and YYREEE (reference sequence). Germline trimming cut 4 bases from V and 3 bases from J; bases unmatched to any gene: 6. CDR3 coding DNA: TGTGCCAGCAGCCCGGGGGGGACTAGCGGCTACAATGAGCAGTTCTTC. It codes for CASSPGGTSGYNEQFF.

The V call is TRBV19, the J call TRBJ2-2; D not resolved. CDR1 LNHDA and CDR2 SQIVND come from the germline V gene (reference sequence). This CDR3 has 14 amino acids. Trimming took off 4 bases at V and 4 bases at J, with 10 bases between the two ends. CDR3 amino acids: CASSNIGRTGELFF. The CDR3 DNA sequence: TGTGCCAGTAGTAATATCGGGCGCACCGGGGAGCTGTTTTTT.